This TCR beta chain was obtained from a study of control samples from healthy donors and cancer patients. This table comes from immunoSEQ multiplex PCR, and its TCRdb copy is limited to in-frame clones, with some not included. The repertoire holds around 95,000 clones, roughly 84% seen once, with approximately 20% in the top ten. This clone has just one count. This CDR3 spans 13 amino acids. The germline gives CDR1 KGHSH, CDR2 LQKENI. Trimming left V 6 bases short and J 9 bases short, with 15 bases between. This chain connects TRBV18 to TRBJ2-1, with a possible D match to TRBD1 (6 bases). This receptor was identified in a woman aged 45-65 years in good health. The sample comprised blood. The CDR3 reads CASSRNRETEQFF. The CDR3 region has the DNA TGTGCCAGCTCTCGAAACAGGGAGACTGAGCAGTTCTTC. The full variable domain, with the rest looked up from reference TRBV18 and TRBJ2-1, is NAGVMQNPRHLVRRRGQEARLRCSPMKGHSHVYWYRQLPEEGLKFMVYLQKENIIDESGMPKERFSAEFPKEGPSILRIQQVVRGDSAAYFCASSRNRETEQFFGPGTRLTVL.